The source of this T cell receptor (beta chain) is a study of graft-versus-host responses after intestinal transplantation. Study at large: Transplant recipients had multivisceral, liver-intestinal, or isolated intestinal grafts. Each patient got anti-thymocyte globulin induction, then tacrolimus and steroids for around 3 years.

The germline V gene has CDR1 SGDLS and CDR2 YYNGEE. This CDR3 spans 15 amino acids. V lost 0 bases, J lost 7 bases, and 6 bases stayed unmatched. Notes on the study in general: Patients who carried graft-donor T cell macrochimerism also had high graft-versus-host to host-versus-graft clonal ratios in their allografts. The study associated peak circulating GvH clone levels with early post-transplant HvG declines.

Sequencing used immunoSEQ multiplex PCR; TCRdb keeps in-frame clones, though not all of them. The table lists 90,000 to 95,000 clones, more than 85% of them singletons. This clone was detected a few times. What it binds is not known. This clonotype originated in a human donor who received an intestinal transplant. This chain connects TRBV9 to TRBJ1-4, with TRBD1 matching 7 bases. This sample comprised unstimulated CD8+ T cells sorted from spleen or lymph node cells, obtained before intestinal transplant. CDR3 DNA sequence: TGTGCCAGCAGCGTAGTGGCAGGGGGAGTTGAAAAACTGTTTTTT. Protein sequence: CASSVVAGGVEKLFF.